This is a list of T cell receptor beta chains from one sample in a study of cytomegalovirus exposure and HLA in healthy donors. The protocol was immunoSEQ multiplex PCR, while the TCRdb copy is restricted to in-frame clones and leaves out a portion. This repertoire shows approximately 250,000 clones, over 75% found once; its top ten account for 0.4% to 0.6%. Sequencing was carried out using PBMCs. The receptors here all came from a boy aged 5 to 17 in good health and CMV-seronegative. Both conserved end residues are part of each CDR3. The order of the fields is J gene, V gene, clone size, D gene, CDR3 DNA, CDR3 protein. The D gene is left open where the match is weak. The size of a clone is reported for some rows only, either as once, few or many, or as a class for expanded clones.

TRBJ1-1 TRBV21-1 . . TGTGCCAGCATAAAAGAGGACAGGGACACTGAAGCTTTCTTT CASIKEDRDTEAFF
TRBJ2-1 TRBV28 . TRBD2 TGTGCCAGCAGTTTTATGGCTAGCGGGGGCCCCTCCTACAATGAGCAGTTCTTC CASSFMASGGPSYNEQFF
TRBJ1-1 TRBV5-1 . TRBD1 TGCGCCAGCAGCTTGGCCGGACAGGGGCTTGAAGCTTTCTTT CASSLAGQGLEAFF
TRBJ2-5 TRBV12-5 . TRBD2 TGTGCTAGTGGTGCCCTTCTGGGGCGGGGGGAAGAGACCCAGTACTTC CASGALLGRGEETQYF
TRBJ1-6 TRBV6-5 . . TGTGCCAGCAGCCTTACAGGGCCCGTATCCCCCCTCCACTTT CASSLTGPVSPLHF
TRBJ2-6 TRBV18 few TRBD1 TGTGCCAAAAGAAGACAGGGCGCCGGGGCCAACGTCCTGACTTTC CAKRRQGAGANVLTF
TRBJ2-7 TRBV7-2 few . TGTGCCAGCAGCTTAGGTTATTGGAGTAGCTCCTACGAGCAGTACTTC CASSLGYWSSSYEQYF
TRBJ1-6 TRBV9 few . TGTGCCAGCAGCGGGGACTTACCTAATTCACCCCTCCACTTT CASSGDLPNSPLHF
TRBJ2-7 TRBV7-8 . . TGTGCCAGCAGCTTTATGGGCAGGGGAACCTACGAGCAGTACTTC CASSFMGRGTYEQYF
TRBJ1-2 TRBV7-6 . . TGTGCCAGCAGCTTAGTCAACACCGGCTACACCTTC CASSLVNTGYTF
TRBJ1-5 TRBV13 . . TGTGCCAGCAGCTTCTTTCGGCAGCCCCAGCATTTT CASSFFRQPQHF
TRBJ2-3 TRBV5-1 . . TGCGCCAGCAGCTGGAAGGGGCCCGGCACAGATACGCAGTATTTT CASSWKGPGTDTQYF
TRBJ2-3 TRBV5-1 few TRBD2 TGCGCCAGCAGCTTAGAGCGGGAGAGCACAGATACGCAGTATTTT CASSLERESTDTQYF
TRBJ2-6 TRBV5-4 few . TGTGCCAGCAGCTCAGGGACTGGGGCCAACGTCCTGACTTTC CASSSGTGANVLTF
TRBJ1-6 TRBV27 . . TGTGCCAGCAGTTTTGGACAGAGCGATAATTCACCCCTCCACTTT CASSFGQSDNSPLHF
TRBJ2-2 TRBV7-8 . TRBD2 TGTGCCAGCAGCCCGGGAGGCGGGGGGGCGACCGGGGAGCTGTTTTTT CASSPGGGGATGELFF
TRBJ2-2 TRBV15 . . TGTGCCACCAGCAGAGAACGGGCCGGGGAGCTGTTTTTT CATSRERAGELFF
TRBJ1-1 TRBV19 . TRBD1 TGTGCCAGTAGAGATGGACCGGGACAGGGGTATGAAGCTTTCTTT CASRDGPGQGYEAFF
TRBJ2-1 TRBV27 . TRBD1 TGTGCCAGCCAGGGACGACAGGGAAATGAGCAGTTCTTC CASQGRQGNEQFF
TRBJ1-1 TRBV11-3 once . TGTGCCAGCAGCTTCCCACGGGGGTCCCCAGAAGCTTTCTTT CASSFPRGSPEAFF
TRBJ2-1 TRBV7-9 few . TGTGCCAGCAGCTCAGGATACAATGAGCAGTTCTTC CASSSGYNEQFF
TRBJ2-5 TRBV14 once . TGTGCCAGCAGTCGACGAGGGGCGGGAAGTGTGGAGACCCAGTACTTC CASSRRGAGSVETQYF
TRBJ2-2 TRBV6-5 . . TGTGCCAGCAGTTACACTAGCCTCAACACCGGGGAGCTGTTTTTT CASSYTSLNTGELFF
TRBJ2-7 TRBV30 . . TGTGCCTGGACGAACTCCGGGGTGACCTACGAGCAGTACTTC CAWTNSGVTYEQYF
TRBJ1-2 TRBV28 . . TGTGCCAGCAGTCCCGGGACTAACTATGGCTACACCTTC CASSPGTNYGYTF
TRBJ2-7 TRBV27 few TRBD1 TGTGCCAGCCGAAAGCGGACAGGGACCCCCTACGAGCAGTACTTC CASRKRTGTPYEQYF
TRBJ2-4 TRBV7-9 . TRBD1 TGTGCCAGCAGCTCTACCGGGACAGGGAGTAGTTCGGCCAAAAACATTCAGTACTTC CASSSTGTGSSSAKNIQYF
TRBJ1-1 TRBV2 few . TGTGCCAGCAGTTCGCAGGGGAACACTGAAGCTTTCTTT CASSSQGNTEAFF
TRBJ1-2 TRBV4-1 . TRBD1 TGCGCCAGCAGCCAAGAAAGGGGGCCCTATGGCTACACCTTC CASSQERGPYGYTF
TRBJ1-2 TRBV5-1 . . TGCGCCAGCAGCTCGGACTGCGGCTACACCTTC CASSSDCGYTF
TRBJ2-5 TRBV5-1 . . TGCGCCAGCAGCTCCTCGGGTGAGACCCAGTACTTC CASSSSGETQYF
TRBJ2-4 TRBV14 once TRBD1 TGTGCCAGCAGCCGAGAGGGGACAGTAGCCAAAAACATTCAGTACTTC CASSREGTVAKNIQYF
TRBJ2-3 TRBV19 . . TGTGCCAGTAGTATACCCGGGACTCCCAGGCGGGATACGCAGTATTTT CASSIPGTPRRDTQYF
TRBJ1-5 TRBV5-6 . . TGTGCCAGCAGCTTGGACAGCGGGGATCAGCCCCAGCATTTT CASSLDSGDQPQHF
TRBJ1-1 TRBV18 . . TGTGCCAGCTCACCAGGGTCAGGGGTAATAGTTACTGAAGCTTTCTTT CASSPGSGVIVTEAFF
TRBJ2-4 TRBV5-4 . . TGTGCCAGCAGCTTGTTTAGCGTTTTAGCCAAAAACATTCAGTACTTC CASSLFSVLAKNIQYF
TRBJ2-7 TRBV6-1 . . TGTGCCAGCAGCCCAGACATCTACGAGCAGTACTTC CASSPDIYEQYF
TRBJ2-3 TRBV2 . TRBD2 TGTGCCAGCAACCTGAGAGGACTAGCGACGAGAGATACGCAGTATTTT CASNLRGLATRDTQYF
TRBJ1-2 TRBV5-8 . TRBD1 TGTGCCAGCAGACCGGACAGGGCGATCTATGGCTACACCTTC CASRPDRAIYGYTF
TRBJ2-1 TRBV6-1 . TRBD2 TGTGCCAGCAGTCTGGCGGGAGGGCTCTACAATGAGCAGTTCTTC CASSLAGGLYNEQFF
TRBJ1-1 TRBV6-5 . . TGTGCCAGCAGTTACTTCAAATCGAACACTGAAGCTTTCTTT CASSYFKSNTEAFF
TRBJ1-5 TRBV27 . TRBD1 TGTGCCAGCAGTTTAGGACAGGGGGCCCAGCCCCAGCATTTT CASSLGQGAQPQHF
TRBJ1-1 TRBV2 . . TGTGCCAGCAAGCTTCAGGGGCTGAACACTGAAGCTTTCTTT CASKLQGLNTEAFF
TRBJ1-1 TRBV7-2 . TRBD1 TGTGCCAGCACGACTTTCGGACAGGTTGCTGAAGCTTTCTTT CASTTFGQVAEAFF
TRBJ1-5 TRBV30 few . TGTGCCTGGAGTGTACTGAATAGCAATCAGCCCCAGCATTTT CAWSVLNSNQPQHF
TRBJ2-1 TRBV7-9 . . TGTGCCAGCAGCTCGACAGACAGCTCCTACAATGAGCAGTTCTTC CASSSTDSSYNEQFF
TRBJ2-3 TRBV7-9 . . TGTGCCAGCAGCCAAGGACGGCCAGGAGGGTATTTT CASSQGRPGGYF
TRBJ1-5 TRBV7-2 . . TGTGCCAGCAGCTTAGCGGACAGACATCAGCCCCAGCATTTT CASSLADRHQPQHF
TRBJ2-1 TRBV9 . TRBD2 TGTGCCAGCAGCAGACTAGCGGGGGGGCAAAATGAGCAGTTCTTC CASSRLAGGQNEQFF
TRBJ2-5 TRBV14 few TRBD1 TGTGCCAGCAGCCCCAGGGGGCCTAAGGAGACCCAGTACTTC CASSPRGPKETQYF
TRBJ2-3 TRBV6-1 . . TGTGCCAGCAGTGAAGCCGTTGGGGGGGGCGGGGCAGATACGCAGTATTTT CASSEAVGGGGADTQYF
TRBJ1-6 TRBV19 . . TGTGCCAGTAGTATAGGTGCGGGTGGGTATTCACCCCTCCACTTT CASSIGAGGYSPLHF
TRBJ1-4 TRBV4-1 once TRBD1 TGCGCCAGCAGCCAAGTTCCGCGGCGGACAGGGCAAGAAAAACTGTTTTTT CASSQVPRRTGQEKLFF
TRBJ2-3 TRBV6-5 . TRBD2 TGTGCCAGCAGAAGAAGCGGGGGTCGCACAGATACGCAGTATTTT CASRRSGGRTDTQYF
TRBJ1-5 TRBV6-6 . . TGTGCCAGCAGTTACTCGGCTAATCAGCCCCAGCATTTT CASSYSANQPQHF
TRBJ1-1 TRBV4-2 . . TGTGCCAGCAGCTCAAGTAGGGGCCGTGAGGAGAACACTGAAGCTTTCTTT CASSSSRGREENTEAFF
TRBJ2-5 TRBV25-1 . . TGTGCCAGCAGTGATTTCAGAGAGACCCAGTACTTC CASSDFRETQYF